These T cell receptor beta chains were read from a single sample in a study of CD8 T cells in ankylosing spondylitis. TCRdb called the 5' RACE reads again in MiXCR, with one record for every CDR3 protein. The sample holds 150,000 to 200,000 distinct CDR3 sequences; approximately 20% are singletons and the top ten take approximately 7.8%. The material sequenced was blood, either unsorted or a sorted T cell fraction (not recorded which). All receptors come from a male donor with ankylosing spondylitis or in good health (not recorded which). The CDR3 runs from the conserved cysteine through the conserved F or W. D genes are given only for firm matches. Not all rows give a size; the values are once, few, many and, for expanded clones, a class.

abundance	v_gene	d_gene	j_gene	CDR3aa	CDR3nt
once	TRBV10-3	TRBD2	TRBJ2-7	CAISLTISGRNEQYF	TGTGCCATCAGTCTAACCATTAGCGGGAGGAACGAGCAGTACTTC
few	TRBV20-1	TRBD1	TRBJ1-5	CSAGTGNQPQHF	TGCAGTGCGGGGACAGGAAATCAGCCCCAGCATTTT
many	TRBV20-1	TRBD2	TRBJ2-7	CSARSLTSPLYEQYF	TGCAGTGCCCGGAGCTTGACTAGCCCTTTATACGAGCAGTACTTC
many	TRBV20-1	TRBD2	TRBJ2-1	CSASSPLAASYNEQFF	TGCAGTGCTAGTTCCCCTCTAGCGGCCTCCTACAATGAGCAGTTCTTC
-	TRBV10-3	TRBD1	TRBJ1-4	CASRTGIYEKLFF	TGTGCCAGCCGGACAGGGATTTACGAAAAACTGTTTTTT
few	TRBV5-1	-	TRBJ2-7	CASSSEGYEQYF	TGCGCCAGCAGCTCGGAGGGCTACGAGCAGTACTTC
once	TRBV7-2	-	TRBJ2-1	CASGFPIDDEQFF	TGTGCCAGCGGCTTCCCGATTGACGATGAGCAGTTCTTC
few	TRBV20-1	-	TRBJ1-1	CSAALGVDMTEAFF	TGCAGTGCCGCACTCGGGGTTGATATGACTGAAGCTTTCTTT
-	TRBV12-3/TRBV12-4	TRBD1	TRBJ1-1	CASSLGQGVLSGSTEAFF	TGTGCCAGCAGTTTAGGGCAGGGGGTGCTTTCCGGGAGCACTGAAGCTTTCTTT
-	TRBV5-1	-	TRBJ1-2	CASRFDSNYGYTF	TGCGCCAGCAGGTTCGACAGTAACTATGGCTACACCTTC
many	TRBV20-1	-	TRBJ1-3	CSARDRSRDSGNTIYF	TGCAGTGCTAGAGACCGCTCGAGGGACTCTGGAAACACCATATATTTT
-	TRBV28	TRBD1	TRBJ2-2	CASSFARGYIGELFF	TGTGCCAGCAGTTTTGCCAGGGGGTATATCGGGGAGCTGTTTTTT
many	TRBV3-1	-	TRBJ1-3	CASSSLQSGRRRPFSGNTIYF	TGTGCCAGCAGCTCTCTACAATCCGGGAGACGGAGACCCTTCTCTGGAAACACCATATATTTT
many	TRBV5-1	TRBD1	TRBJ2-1	CASSFGQGADEQFF	TGCGCCAGCAGCTTCGGACAGGGGGCCGATGAGCAGTTCTTC
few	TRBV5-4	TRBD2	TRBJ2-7	CASSLAGISGSYEQYF	TGTGCCAGCAGCTTGGCCGGTATTAGCGGGTCCTACGAGCAGTACTTC
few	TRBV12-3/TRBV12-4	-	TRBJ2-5	CASSLSEGQTQYF	TGTGCCAGCAGTTTATCAGAGGGCCAGACCCAGTACTTC
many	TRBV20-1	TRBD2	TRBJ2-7	CSARKLASGSHSPVEQYF	TGCAGTGCTAGGAAGCTGGCTAGCGGGAGTCACTCCCCCGTCGAGCAGTACTTC
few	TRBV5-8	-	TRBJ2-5	CASSPLEAQYF	TGTGCCAGCAGCCCCCTAGAGGCCCAGTACTTC
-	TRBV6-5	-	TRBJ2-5	CASSRKETQYF	TGTGCCAGCAGCCGCAAAGAGACCCAGTACTTC
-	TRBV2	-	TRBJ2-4	CASSVSFQRADIQYF	TGTGCCAGCAGTGTATCGTTTCAGCGGGCGGACATTCAGTACTTC
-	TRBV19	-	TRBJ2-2	CACSRDHSPTGELFF	TGTGCCTGTTCCCGGGACCACTCCCCCACCGGGGAGCTGTTTTTT
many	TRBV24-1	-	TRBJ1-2	CATSGEQFNYGYTF	TGTGCCACCAGTGGGGAACAGTTTAACTATGGCTACACCTTC
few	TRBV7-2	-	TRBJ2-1	CASSLRQGGNEQFF	TGTGCCAGCAGCTTAAGACAGGGAGGGAATGAGCAGTTCTTC
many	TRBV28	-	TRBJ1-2	CASSLGTEGYTF	TGTGCCAGCAGTTTGGGGACTGAGGGCTACACCTTC
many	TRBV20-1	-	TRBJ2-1	CSARDSGGLNEQFF	TGCAGTGCTAGAGATAGCGGTGGTCTGAATGAGCAGTTCTTC
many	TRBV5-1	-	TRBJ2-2	CASSLARANTGELFF	TGCGCCAGCAGCTTGGCTCGGGCGAACACCGGGGAGCTGTTTTTT
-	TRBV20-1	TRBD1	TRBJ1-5	CSATGTGGTQPQHF	TGCAGTGCCACAGGGACAGGGGGGACTCAGCCCCAGCATTTT
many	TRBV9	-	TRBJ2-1	CASSVRGESSYNEQFF	TGTGCCAGCAGCGTTAGAGGGGAGAGCTCCTACAATGAGCAGTTCTTC
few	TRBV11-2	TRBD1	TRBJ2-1	CASSSRWAGGWNEQFF	TGTGCCAGCAGCTCCCGATGGGCAGGGGGTTGGAATGAGCAGTTCTTC
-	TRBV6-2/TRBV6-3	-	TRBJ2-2	CASTGDTGELFF	TGTGCCAGCACCGGGGACACCGGGGAGCTGTTTTTT
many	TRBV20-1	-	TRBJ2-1	CSARLVTVNEQFF	TGCAGTGCTAGACTAGTAACTGTCAATGAGCAGTTCTTC
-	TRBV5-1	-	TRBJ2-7	CASSPGREGSEQYF	TGCGCCAGCAGCCCTGGGCGAGAAGGTAGCGAGCAGTACTTC
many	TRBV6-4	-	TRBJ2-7	CASTLTGGPYEQYF	TGTGCCAGCACCTTGACAGGCGGGCCCTACGAGCAGTACTTC
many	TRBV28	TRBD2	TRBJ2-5	CASSSQGLAGYF	TGTGCCAGCAGTTCGCAAGGACTAGCCGGGTACTTC